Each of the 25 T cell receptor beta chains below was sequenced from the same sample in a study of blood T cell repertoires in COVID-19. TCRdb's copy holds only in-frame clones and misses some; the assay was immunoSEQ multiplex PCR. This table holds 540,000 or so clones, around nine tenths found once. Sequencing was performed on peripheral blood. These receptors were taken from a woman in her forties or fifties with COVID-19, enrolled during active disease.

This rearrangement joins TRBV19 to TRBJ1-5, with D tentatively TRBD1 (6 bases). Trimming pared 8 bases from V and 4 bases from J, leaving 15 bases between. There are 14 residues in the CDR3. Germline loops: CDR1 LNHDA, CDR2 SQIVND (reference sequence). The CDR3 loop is CASARQDLNQPQHF. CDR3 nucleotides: TGTGCCAGTGCCCGACAGGACTTAAATCAGCCCCAGCATTTT.

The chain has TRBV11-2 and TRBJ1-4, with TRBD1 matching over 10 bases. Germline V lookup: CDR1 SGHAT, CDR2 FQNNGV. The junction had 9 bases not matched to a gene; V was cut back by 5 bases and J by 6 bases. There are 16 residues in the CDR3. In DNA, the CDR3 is TGTGCCAGCAGCCCCCATCTCGGGACAGGGGATGAAAAACTGTTTTTT. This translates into CASSPHLGTGDEKLFF.

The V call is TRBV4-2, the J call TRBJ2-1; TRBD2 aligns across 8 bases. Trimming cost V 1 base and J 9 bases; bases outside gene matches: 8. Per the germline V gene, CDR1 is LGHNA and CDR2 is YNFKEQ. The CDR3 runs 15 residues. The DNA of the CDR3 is TGTGCCAGCAGCCAAGGTAGGGGACTAGAAGGTGAGCAGTTCTTC. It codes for CASSQGRGLEGEQFF.

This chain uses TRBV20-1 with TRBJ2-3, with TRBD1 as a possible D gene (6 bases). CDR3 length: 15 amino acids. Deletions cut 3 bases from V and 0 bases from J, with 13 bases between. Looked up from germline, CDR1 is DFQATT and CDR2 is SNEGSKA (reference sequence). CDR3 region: CSASLTGLSTDTQYF. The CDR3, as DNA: TGCAGTGCTAGTCTGACAGGTTTAAGCACAGATACGCAGTATTTT.

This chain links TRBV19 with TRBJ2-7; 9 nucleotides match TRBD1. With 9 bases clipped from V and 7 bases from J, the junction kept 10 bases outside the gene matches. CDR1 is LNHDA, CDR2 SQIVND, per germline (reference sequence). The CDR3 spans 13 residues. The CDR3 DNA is TGTGCCAGCGCCGGGACAGGGCCCGGGGAGCAGTACTTC. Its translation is CASAGTGPGEQYF.

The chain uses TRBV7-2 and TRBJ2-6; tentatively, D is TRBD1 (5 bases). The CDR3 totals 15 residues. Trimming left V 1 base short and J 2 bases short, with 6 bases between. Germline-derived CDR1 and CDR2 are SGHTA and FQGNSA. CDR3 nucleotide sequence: TGTGCCAGCAGCTTAGAGGGGACTGGGGCCAACGTCCTGACTTTC. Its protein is CASSLEGTGANVLTF.

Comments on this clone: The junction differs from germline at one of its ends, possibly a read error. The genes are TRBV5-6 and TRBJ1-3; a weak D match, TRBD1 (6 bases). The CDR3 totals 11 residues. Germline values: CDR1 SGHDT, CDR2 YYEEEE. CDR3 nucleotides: TGTGCCAGCAGTGACCGGGACATCCTATCTTTT. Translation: CASSDRDILSF.

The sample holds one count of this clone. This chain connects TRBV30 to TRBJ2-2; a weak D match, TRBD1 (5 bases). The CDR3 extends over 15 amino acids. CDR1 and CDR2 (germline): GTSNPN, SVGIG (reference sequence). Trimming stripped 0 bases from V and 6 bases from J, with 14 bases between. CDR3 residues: CAWSVRAGKAGELFF. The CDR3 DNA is TGTGCCTGGAGTGTACGGGCAGGGAAAGCCGGGGAGCTGTTTTTT. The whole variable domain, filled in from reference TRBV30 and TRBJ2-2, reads SQTIHQWPATLVQPVGSPLSLECTVEGTSNPNLYWYRQAAGRGLQLLFYSVGIGQISSEVPQNLSASRPQDRQFILSSKKLLLSDSGFYLCAWSVRAGKAGELFFGEGSRLTVL.

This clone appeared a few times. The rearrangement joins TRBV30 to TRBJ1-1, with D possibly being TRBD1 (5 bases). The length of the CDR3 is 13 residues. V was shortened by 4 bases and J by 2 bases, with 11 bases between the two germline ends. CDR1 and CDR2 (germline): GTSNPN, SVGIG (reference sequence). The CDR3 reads CAWKGGANTEAFF. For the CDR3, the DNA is TGTGCCTGGAAAGGCGGGGCCAACACTGAAGCTTTCTTT. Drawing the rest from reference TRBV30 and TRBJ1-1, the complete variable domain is SQTIHQWPATLVQPVGSPLSLECTVEGTSNPNLYWYRQAAGRGLQLLFYSVGIGQISSEVPQNLSASRPQDRQFILSSKKLLLSDSGFYLCAWKGGANTEAFFGQGTRLTVV.

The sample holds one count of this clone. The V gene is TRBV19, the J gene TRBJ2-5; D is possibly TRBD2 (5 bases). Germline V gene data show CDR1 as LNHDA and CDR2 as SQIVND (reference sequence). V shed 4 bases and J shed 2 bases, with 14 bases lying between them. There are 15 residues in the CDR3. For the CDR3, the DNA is TGTGCCAGTAGTACCCCCGGCGGGCCTCAAGAGACCCAGTACTTC. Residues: CASSTPGGPQETQYF.

CDR3 protein: CASIFFEGGDQPQHF. As DNA, the CDR3 is TGTGCCAGCATCTTCTTTGAAGGGGGGGATCAGCCCCAGCATTTT. The genes are TRBV6-5 and TRBJ1-5, with a weak D call TRBD1 (6 bases). This CDR3 contains 15 residues. Germline CDR1 and CDR2: MNHEY and SVGAGI. Trimming pared 7 bases from V and 5 bases from J, leaving 18 bases between.

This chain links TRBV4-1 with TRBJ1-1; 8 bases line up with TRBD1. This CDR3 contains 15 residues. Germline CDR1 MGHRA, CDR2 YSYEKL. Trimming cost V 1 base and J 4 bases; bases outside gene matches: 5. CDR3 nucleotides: TGCGCCAGCAGCCAAGTACCCACAGGGGGCACTGAAGCTTTCTTT. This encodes CASSQVPTGGTEAFF.

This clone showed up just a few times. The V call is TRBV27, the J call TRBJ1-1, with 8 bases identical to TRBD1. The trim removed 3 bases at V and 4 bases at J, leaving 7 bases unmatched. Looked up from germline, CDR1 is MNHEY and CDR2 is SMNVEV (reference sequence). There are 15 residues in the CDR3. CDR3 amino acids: CASSFTQGGGTEAFF. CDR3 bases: TGTGCCAGCAGTTTCACACAGGGGGGCGGCACTGAAGCTTTCTTT.

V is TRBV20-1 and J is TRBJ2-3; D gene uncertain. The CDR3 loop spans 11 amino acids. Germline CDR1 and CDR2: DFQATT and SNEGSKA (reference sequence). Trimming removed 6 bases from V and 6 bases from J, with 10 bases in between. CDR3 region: CSARPADTQYF. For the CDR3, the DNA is TGCAGTGCCAGACCAGCGGATACGCAGTATTTT.

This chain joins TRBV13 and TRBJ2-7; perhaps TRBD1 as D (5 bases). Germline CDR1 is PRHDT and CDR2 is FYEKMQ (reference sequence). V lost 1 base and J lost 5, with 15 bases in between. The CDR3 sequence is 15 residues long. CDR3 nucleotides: TGTGCCAGCAGCTTAGAACAGGTAGTAATCAACGAGCAGTACTTC. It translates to CASSLEQVVINEQYF.

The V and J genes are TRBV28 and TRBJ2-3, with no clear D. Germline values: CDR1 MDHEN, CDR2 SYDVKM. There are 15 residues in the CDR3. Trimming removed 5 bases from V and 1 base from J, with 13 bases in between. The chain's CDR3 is CASSPHEGGTDTQYF. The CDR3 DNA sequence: TGTGCCAGCAGTCCACACGAAGGAGGCACAGATACGCAGTATTTT.

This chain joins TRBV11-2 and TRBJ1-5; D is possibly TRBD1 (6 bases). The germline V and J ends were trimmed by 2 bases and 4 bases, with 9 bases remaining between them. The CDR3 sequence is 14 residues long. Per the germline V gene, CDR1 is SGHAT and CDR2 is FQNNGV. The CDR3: CASSLHRDNQPQHF. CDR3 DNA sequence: TGTGCCAGCAGCTTACACAGGGATAATCAGCCCCAGCATTTT.

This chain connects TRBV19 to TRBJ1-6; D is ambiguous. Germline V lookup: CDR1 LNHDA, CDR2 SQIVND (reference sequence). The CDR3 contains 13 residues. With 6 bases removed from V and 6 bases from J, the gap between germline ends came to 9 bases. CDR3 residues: CASSAGPNSPLHF. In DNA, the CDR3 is TGTGCCAGTAGCGCAGGTCCTAATTCACCCCTCCACTTT.

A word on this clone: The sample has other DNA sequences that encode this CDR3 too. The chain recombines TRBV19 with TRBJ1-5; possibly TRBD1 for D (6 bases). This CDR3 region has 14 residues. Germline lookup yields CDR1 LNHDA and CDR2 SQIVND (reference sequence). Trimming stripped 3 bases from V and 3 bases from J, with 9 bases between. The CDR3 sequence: CASSIRDTNQPQHF. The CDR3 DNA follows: TGTGCCAGTAGTATCCGGGACACCAATCAGCCCCAGCATTTT.

In DNA form, the CDR3 reads TGTGCCAGCAGCTTGGAGGGTAACTATGGCTACACCTTC. Translating gives CASSLEGNYGYTF. V gene TRBV11-1 combines with J gene TRBJ1-2; D remains ambiguous. CDR3 size: 13 residues. Trimming pared 3 bases from V and 1 base from J, leaving 6 bases between. Germline loops: CDR1 SGHAT, CDR2 FQDESV (reference sequence).

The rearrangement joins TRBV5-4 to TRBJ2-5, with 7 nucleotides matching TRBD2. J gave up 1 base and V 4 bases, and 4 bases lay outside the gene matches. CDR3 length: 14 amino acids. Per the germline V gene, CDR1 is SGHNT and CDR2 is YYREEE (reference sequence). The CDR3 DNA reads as TGTGCCAGCAGCCGGGACTACGCCCAAGAGACCCAGTACTTC. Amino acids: CASSRDYAQETQYF.

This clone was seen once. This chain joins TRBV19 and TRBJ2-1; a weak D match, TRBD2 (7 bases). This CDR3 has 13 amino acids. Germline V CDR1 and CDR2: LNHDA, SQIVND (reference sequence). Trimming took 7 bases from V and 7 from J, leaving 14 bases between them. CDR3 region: CASKGGGRNEQFF. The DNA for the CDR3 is TGTGCCAGTAAGGGGGGGGGTCGGAATGAGCAGTTCTTC. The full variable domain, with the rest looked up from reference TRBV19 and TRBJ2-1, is DGGITQSPKYLFRKEGQNVTLSCEQNLNHDAMYWYRQDPGQGLRLIYYSQIVNDFQKGDIAEGYSVSREKKESFPLTVTSAQKNPTAFYLCASKGGGRNEQFFGPGTRLTVL.

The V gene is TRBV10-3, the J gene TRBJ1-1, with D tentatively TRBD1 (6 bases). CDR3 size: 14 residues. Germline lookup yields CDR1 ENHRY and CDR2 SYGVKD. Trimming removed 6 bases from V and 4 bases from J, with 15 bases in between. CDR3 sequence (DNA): TGTGCCATCAGGCGGACAGAGGGAGTCACTGAAGCTTTCTTT. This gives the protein CAIRRTEGVTEAFF.

Here the CDR3 reads CSVEDGKRSYNEQFF. CDR3 DNA sequence: TGCAGCGTTGAAGACGGGAAACGCTCCTACAATGAGCAGTTCTTC. This sequence joins TRBV29-1 and TRBJ2-1; a possible D gene is TRBD2 (5 bases). With 0 bases removed from V and 0 bases from J, the gap between germline ends came to 9 bases. The germline gives CDR1 SQVTM, CDR2 ANQGSEA. CDR3 length: 15 amino acids.

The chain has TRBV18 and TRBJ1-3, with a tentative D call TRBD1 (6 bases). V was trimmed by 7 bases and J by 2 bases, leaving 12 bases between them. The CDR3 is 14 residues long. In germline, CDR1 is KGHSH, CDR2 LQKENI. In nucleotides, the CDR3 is TGTGCCAGCTTATTGCAGGGGACTGGAAACACCATATATTTT. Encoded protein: CASLLQGTGNTIYF. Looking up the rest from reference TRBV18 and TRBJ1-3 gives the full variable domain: NAGVMQNPRHLVRRRGQEARLRCSPMKGHSHVYWYRQLPEEGLKFMVYLQKENIIDESGMPKERFSAEFPKEGPSILRIQQVVRGDSAAYFCASLLQGTGNTIYFGEGSWLTVV.